This T cell receptor beta chain was captured in a study of T cell responses to AZD1222 COVID-19 vaccine. Pooled samples include second doses given at about 4 or 12 weeks. Study-wide results and limits: The study reported that nearly half of spike-specific TCRs target unmutated variant regions. With two AZD1222 doses given, Spike-specific TCR breadth and depth both rose.

This CDR3 comprises 15 residues. The ends lost 6 bases at V and 4 bases at J; junction bases unmatched: 8. Germline loops: CDR1 SGHAT, CDR2 FQNNGV. Remarks on this clone: Antigen: not known.

Sequencing used immunoSEQ multiplex PCR; TCRdb keeps in-frame clones, though not all of them. The repertoire holds approximately 100,000 clones, with less than 95% as singletons. The clonotype comes from an adult who received the AZD1222 COVID-19 vaccine. Sample: peripheral blood, taken 28 days after the second AZD1222 dose. J is TRBJ1-3 and V is TRBV11-2; 8 bases are shared with TRBD1. The DNA for the CDR3 is TGTGCCAGCAGTCCCCTGACAGGGGTAGGAAACACCATATATTTT. Translation gives CASSPLTGVGNTIYF.